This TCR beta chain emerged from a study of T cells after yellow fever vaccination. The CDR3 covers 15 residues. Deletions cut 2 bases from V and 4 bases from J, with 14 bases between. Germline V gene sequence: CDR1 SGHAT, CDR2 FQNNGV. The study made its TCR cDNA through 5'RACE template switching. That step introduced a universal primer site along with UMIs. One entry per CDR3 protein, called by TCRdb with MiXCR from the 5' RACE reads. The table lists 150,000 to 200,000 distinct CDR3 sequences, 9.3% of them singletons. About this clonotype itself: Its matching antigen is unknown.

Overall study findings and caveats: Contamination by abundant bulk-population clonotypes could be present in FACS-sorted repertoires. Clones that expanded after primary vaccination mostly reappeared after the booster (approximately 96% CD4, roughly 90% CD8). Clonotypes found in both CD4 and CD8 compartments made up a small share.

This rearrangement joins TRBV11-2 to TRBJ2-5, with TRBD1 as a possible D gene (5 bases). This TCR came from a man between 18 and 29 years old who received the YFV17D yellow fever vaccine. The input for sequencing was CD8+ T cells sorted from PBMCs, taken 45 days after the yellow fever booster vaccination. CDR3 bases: TGTGCCAGCAGCTTAATCCAGGGAAGTCTAGAGACCCAGTACTTC. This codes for CASSLIQGSLETQYF.